This is a list of T cell receptor beta chains from one sample in a study of blood T cell repertoires in COVID-19. Sequenced by immunoSEQ multiplex PCR; TCRdb stores in-frame clones only, minus some. Among around 250,000 clones listed, 83% were seen once. What was sequenced was peripheral blood. The receptors derive from an older man with acute or convalescent COVID-19. Both conserved end residues are part of each CDR3. D genes are given only for firm matches.

V gene	J gene	D gene	CDR3 length	CDR3 protein
TRBV30	TRBJ1-4	TRBD1	15	CAWSGQGAVGEKLFF
TRBV6-5	TRBJ2-1	-	12	CASRGLTNEQFF
TRBV2	TRBJ2-5	-	15	CASSEVGAIQETQYF
TRBV11-2	TRBJ2-7	TRBD1	17	CASSHNWDRSLSYEQYF
TRBV5-1	TRBJ2-3	TRBD2	16	CASSWRLAGEADTQYF
TRBV5-1	TRBJ2-7	-	13	CASPRGFSDEQYF
TRBV15	TRBJ2-3	TRBD1	16	CATSRGDRFGTDTQYF
TRBV15	TRBJ1-1	-	17	CATSSPRPGGGSTEAFF
TRBV6-5	TRBJ2-7	TRBD2	15	CASSRSGNLYYEQYF
TRBV3-1/TRBV3-2	TRBJ1-2	TRBD1	14	CASSQVGQWVGYTF
TRBV9	TRBJ2-1	TRBD2	15	CASSVDSGRGNEQFF
TRBV29-1	TRBJ2-3	TRBD2	16	CSADGLAGYSTDTQYF
TRBV4-1	TRBJ1-5	-	15	CASSQGPIENQPQHF
TRBV2	TRBJ2-2	TRBD2	14	CASKKLAGGVELFF
TRBV28	TRBJ2-7	TRBD1	15	CASRSGQRDSYEQYF
TRBV5-1	TRBJ1-6	-	17	CASRRDTPSSYNSPLHF
TRBV21-1	TRBJ2-5	-	14	CASILGTTKETQYF
TRBV6-5	TRBJ2-7	TRBD2	15	CARLTSGGPRAEQYF
TRBV5-1	TRBJ1-6	-	14	CASSLGGPNSPLHF
TRBV15	TRBJ1-6	-	15	CATSSETGYNSPLHF
TRBV27	TRBJ2-5	TRBD2	14	CASRRTSGIETQYF
TRBV5-1	TRBJ1-1	TRBD1	15	CASSLGQGRNTEAFF
TRBV5-4	TRBJ2-1	TRBD2	19	CASSRKPMGLAGDYNEQFF
TRBV3-1/TRBV3-2	TRBJ1-5	-	15	CASSQATSSNQPQHF
TRBV11-3	TRBJ2-7	-	17	CASSAGGHGGLLGEQYF
TRBV6-4	TRBJ1-2	-	13	CASSDQGGYGYTF
TRBV28	TRBJ2-3	TRBD2	17	CASSLRLAADSTDTQYF
TRBV6-5	TRBJ1-1	-	13	CASSATGSTEAFF
TRBV6-5	TRBJ2-2	-	15	CASSYTGENTGELFF
TRBV5-4	TRBJ1-2	-	15	CASSLGQGTGSGYTF
TRBV28	TRBJ1-5	-	17	CASSYAHRVMSNQPQHF
TRBV10-2	TRBJ1-2	-	16	CASSDGTAKVGYGYTF
TRBV9	TRBJ2-7	-	15	CASSVNGHGGYEQYF
TRBV18	TRBJ1-1	TRBD1	14	CASSADRANTEAFF
TRBV19	TRBJ2-1	TRBD2	14	CASKISSGYNEQFF
TRBV28	TRBJ1-2	-	15	CASSVLDRPNYGYTF
TRBV7-3	TRBJ1-6	TRBD1	14	CASRSQGDNSPLHF
TRBV28	TRBJ1-2	TRBD1	14	CASSRRQGAWGYTF
TRBV6-5	TRBJ1-3	-	13	CASSSGAGNTIYF
TRBV11-2	TRBJ2-2	TRBD2	14	CASSRTGGVGELFF
TRBV6-5	TRBJ1-4	-	11	CASRLNEKLFF
TRBV4-2	TRBJ1-2	TRBD1	15	CASSQDLTGNYGYTF
TRBV7-9	TRBJ2-2	TRBD1	15	CASSTRGIDTGELFF
TRBV10-3	TRBJ1-6	TRBD1	14	CAISPGQGNSPLHF
TRBV28	TRBJ2-2	TRBD1	15	CASTTGQGNTGELFF
TRBV28	TRBJ2-3	TRBD2	19	CASSLGTSGGPWITDTQYF
TRBV7-2	TRBJ1-5	TRBD1	15	CASSIQGTGNQPQHF
TRBV18	TRBJ1-2	-	13	CASSPSGNYGYTF